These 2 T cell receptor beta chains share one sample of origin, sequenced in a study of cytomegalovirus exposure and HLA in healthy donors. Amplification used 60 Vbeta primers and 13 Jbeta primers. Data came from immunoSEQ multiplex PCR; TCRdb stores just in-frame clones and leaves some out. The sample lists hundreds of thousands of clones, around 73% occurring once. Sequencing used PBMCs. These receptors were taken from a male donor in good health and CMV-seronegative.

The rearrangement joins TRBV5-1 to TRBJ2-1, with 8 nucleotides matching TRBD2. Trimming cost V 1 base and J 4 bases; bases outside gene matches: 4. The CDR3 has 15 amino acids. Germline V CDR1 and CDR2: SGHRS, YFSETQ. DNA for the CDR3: TGCGCCAGCAGCTTGACTAGCGGAGATTACAATGAGCAGTTCTTC. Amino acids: CASSLTSGDYNEQFF.

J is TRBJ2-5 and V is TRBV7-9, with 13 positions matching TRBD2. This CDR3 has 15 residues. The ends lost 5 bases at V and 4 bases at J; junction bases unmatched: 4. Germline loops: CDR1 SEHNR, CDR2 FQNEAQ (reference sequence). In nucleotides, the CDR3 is TGTGCCAGCAGCGACGGACTAGCGGGAGCAGAGACCCAGTACTTC. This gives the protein CASSDGLAGAETQYF.